Each of the 20 T cell receptor beta chains below was sequenced from the same sample in a study of blood T cell repertoires in COVID-19. Generated by immunoSEQ multiplex PCR, the TCRdb table keeps only in-frame clones and is missing some. The sample yields 330,000 or so clones, roughly 86% seen once. The specimen was PBMCs or T cells enriched from blood (not recorded which). The receptors were sampled from a woman aged 25 to 39 who had been exposed to COVID-19.

The chain recombines TRBV3-1 (or the pseudogene TRBV3-2) with TRBJ1-2; D might be TRBD1 (5 bases). The CDR3 runs 12 residues. Germline values: CDR1 LGHDT, CDR2 YNNKEL (reference sequence). Trimming cost V 4 bases and J 8 bases, with 11 bases left between them. DNA of the CDR3: TGTGCCAGCAGCCGCGGGGCGTGGGGCTACACCTTC. It codes for CASSRGAWGYTF.

This clone was observed a handful of times. V is TRBV27 and J is TRBJ1-1; 9 bases are a match to TRBD1. The ends lost 4 bases at V and 6 bases at J; junction bases unmatched: 9. Germline V gene data show CDR1 as MNHEY and CDR2 as SMNVEV (reference sequence). This CDR3 spans 15 amino acids. The CDR3 sequence: CASSSSGQGSAEAFF. The DNA of the CDR3 is TGTGCCAGCAGTTCATCGGGACAGGGAAGCGCTGAAGCTTTCTTT.

The J gene is TRBJ1-1, the V gene TRBV2, with D possibly matching TRBD1 (6 bases). The CDR3 length is 15 residues. Germline CDR1 reads SNHLY; CDR2 reads FYNNEI. The V end lost 7 bases, the J end lost 0 bases, and 15 bases lay between the germline ends. The CDR3: CASKYGGAMNTEAFF. Here the CDR3 DNA reads TGTGCCAGCAAATATGGGGGCGCCATGAACACTGAAGCTTTCTTT.

This clone was observed a handful of times. This chain links TRBV3-1 (or the pseudogene TRBV3-2) with TRBJ2-2; D is uncertain. The CDR3 loop spans 16 amino acids. Per the germline V gene, CDR1 is LGHDT and CDR2 is YNNKEL (reference sequence). Deletions cut 2 bases from V and 4 bases from J, with 14 bases between. In DNA, the CDR3 is TGTGCCAGCAGCCAAAGACCCGTAGGCGGCACCGGGGAGCTGTTTTTT. It specifies CASSQRPVGGTGELFF.

V and J are TRBV5-1 and TRBJ1-2; D is perhaps TRBD1 (6 bases). The V gene lost 2 bases and the J gene lost 8 bases, with 10 bases spanning the gap. The V gene's germline CDR1 is SGHRS and CDR2 YFSETQ. CDR3 size: 12 residues. The CDR3 coding sequence is TGCGCCAGCAGCTTTACAGGGCCCGGCTACACCTTC. Amino acid sequence: CASSFTGPGYTF.

This clone was detected a few times. The V call is TRBV11-2, the J call TRBJ1-2; 9 bases match TRBD1. The V gene's germline CDR1 is SGHAT and CDR2 FQNNGV. V shed 0 bases, J shed 4 bases, and the junction held 9 bases outside the gene matches. The length of the CDR3 is 17 residues. CDR3 in amino acids: CASSLDIGTGMVYGYTF. The CDR3 nucleotides are TGTGCCAGCAGCTTAGATATAGGGACAGGGATGGTCTATGGCTACACCTTC.

The V gene is TRBV7-8, the J gene TRBJ2-1, with 10 nucleotides matching TRBD1. The germline gives CDR1 SGHVS, CDR2 FQNEAQ. The CDR3 loop spans 16 amino acids. V gave up 5 bases and J gave up 8 bases; unmatched junction bases: 12. CDR3 sequence reads: CASSTRRGQGRYEQFF. CDR3 nucleotide sequence: TGTGCCAGCAGCACCAGGAGGGGACAGGGGAGGTATGAGCAGTTCTTC.

This clone appeared a single time. The chain joins TRBV18 to TRBJ2-7; 7 bases are shared with TRBD1. From germline, CDR1 is KGHSH and CDR2 LQKENI. There are 14 residues in the CDR3. V shed 4 bases and J 0 bases; nucleotides not matched to a gene: 3. CDR3 in DNA: TGTGCCAGCTCACAAGACAGGGACTCCTACGAGCAGTACTTC. Protein product: CASSQDRDSYEQYF.

This clone has just one count. The chain employs TRBV7-9 and TRBJ1-1; D gene unclear. The germline gives CDR1 SEHNR, CDR2 FQNEAQ (reference sequence). V was cut by 5 bases and J by 10 bases, with 14 bases left in between. There are 12 residues in the CDR3. The CDR3 spells CASSGRREVAFF. As DNA, the CDR3 is TGTGCCAGCAGCGGCCGAAGGGAGGTAGCTTTCTTT.

The chain carries TRBV12-3 or TRBV12-4 and TRBJ2-3; 8 bases map to TRBD1. The CDR3 runs to 12 residues. J gave up 8 bases and V 5 bases, and 3 bases lay outside the gene matches. The CDR3 bases are TGTGCCAGCAGTACGACAGGGGTTACGCAGTATTTT. Translation: CASSTTGVTQYF.

The rearrangement uses TRBV7-6 and TRBJ1-5; D is unclear. In germline, CDR1 is SGHVS, CDR2 FNYEAQ. V lost 3 bases to trimming and J lost 0 bases, with 9 bases between them. The CDR3 is 15 amino acids. This CDR3 is CASSFGSNSNQPQHF. The CDR3 DNA sequence: TGTGCCAGCAGCTTTGGGAGTAATAGCAATCAGCCCCAGCATTTT.

The gene calls are TRBV5-5 and TRBJ2-1, with TRBD1 identical over 8 bases. Germline CDR1 and CDR2: SGHKS and YYEKEE (reference sequence). Germline trimming cut 0 bases from V and 7 bases from J; bases unmatched to any gene: 6. The CDR3 consists of 15 residues. In DNA form, the CDR3 reads TGTGCCAGCAGCTTGGGGTCCAGGGGGCGAAATGAGCAGTTCTTC. Translation: CASSLGSRGRNEQFF.

The genes are TRBV6-1 and TRBJ1-5; no reliable D call. CDR1 is MNHNS and CDR2 is SASEGT in the germline V gene. V lost 3 bases and J lost 7, with 10 bases in between. This CDR3 has 13 amino acids. CDR3 coding DNA: TGTGCCAGCAGTGAGATCGGTTGGCAGCCCCAGCATTTT. Protein: CASSEIGWQPQHF.

The rearrangement uses TRBV7-2 and TRBJ1-3; D is uncertain. Germline CDR1 and CDR2: SGHTA and FQGNSA. There are 14 residues in the CDR3. Trimming took off 1 base at V and 0 bases at J, with 4 bases between the two ends. DNA of the CDR3: TGTGCCAGCAGCTTAGACAGCTCTGGAAACACCATATATTTT. This gives the protein CASSLDSSGNTIYF.

The chain carries TRBV23-1 and TRBJ2-7, with D tentatively TRBD2 (5 bases). TRBV23-1 is an ORF, with its function uncertain. V shed 4 bases and J shed 2 bases, with 12 bases lying between them. This CDR3 has 14 residues. CDR3 in DNA: TGCGCCAGCAGTCTCCCGAGGGCCCCCTACGAGCAGTACTTC. Translated: CASSLPRAPYEQYF.

This chain connects TRBV19 to TRBJ2-2, with 7 bases fitting TRBD2. The CDR3 runs to 16 residues. Germline lookup yields CDR1 LNHDA and CDR2 SQIVND (reference sequence). V shed 1 base, J shed 0 bases, and the junction held 2 bases outside the gene matches. The CDR3 region is CASSIGGGANTGELFF. Written as DNA, the CDR3 is TGTGCCAGTAGTATAGGGGGAGGGGCGAACACCGGGGAGCTGTTTTTT.

Of note for this clone: The identical CDR3 is also encoded by other nucleotide sequences in the sample. This chain connects TRBV3-1 (or the pseudogene TRBV3-2) to TRBJ1-6; 9 nucleotides align to TRBD1. The J segment lost 7 bases and the V segment lost 1 base, leaving 2 bases of the junction unmatched. Germline V CDR1 and CDR2: LGHDT, YNNKEL (reference sequence). The CDR3 contains 15 residues. The CDR3 nucleotides are TGTGCCAGCAGCCAAGGGACAGGGGTAAATTCACCCCTCCACTTT. Amino acid sequence: CASSQGTGVNSPLHF.

This clone was seen a single time. The V and J genes are TRBV19 and TRBJ2-1; 8 nucleotides agree with TRBD2. Looked up from germline, CDR1 is LNHDA and CDR2 is SQIVND (reference sequence). The CDR3 length is 14 residues. V lost 3 bases and J lost 9; bases outside the gene matches: 7. CDR3 sequence reads: CASSISGREAEQFF. DNA of the CDR3: TGTGCCAGTAGTATTTCCGGGCGGGAGGCTGAGCAGTTCTTC. Full variable domain (rest looked up from reference TRBV19 and TRBJ2-1): DGGITQSPKYLFRKEGQNVTLSCEQNLNHDAMYWYRQDPGQGLRLIYYSQIVNDFQKGDIAEGYSVSREKKESFPLTVTSAQKNPTAFYLCASSISGREAEQFFGPGTRLTVL.

V gene TRBV19 combines with J gene TRBJ1-5; no reliable D call. Germline V gene lookup returns CDR1 LNHDA and CDR2 SQIVND (reference sequence). CDR3 length equals 15 residues. The V end was cut by 2 bases, the J end by 2 bases, with 10 bases between. CDR3 in DNA: TGTGCCAGTAGTATACCGGTAGCGGGCAATCAGCCCCAGCATTTT. This translates into CASSIPVAGNQPQHF.

This chain joins TRBV19 and TRBJ1-2; the D gene is possibly TRBD1 (6 bases). This CDR3 is built from 15 residues. Germline CDR1 LNHDA, CDR2 SQIVND (reference sequence). V was cut by 6 bases and J by 5 bases, with 19 bases left in between. DNA for the CDR3: TGTGCCAGTAGCTTACCGGACAGAGCTTTTTATGGCTACACCTTC. Translated, it gives CASSLPDRAFYGYTF.